This T cell receptor (beta chain) was obtained from a study of T cells in Graves' hyperthyroidism and ophthalmopathy. Patients aged 18 to 65 had newly diagnosed hyperthyroidism that had lasted under 2 months. This clonotype was counted at least ten times. RNA transcripts were the template for amplifying TCR beta CDR3 regions. HTBI primers drove first-round RT-PCR of the TCR CDR3. TCRdb ran MiXCR on the multiplex PCR reads and lists one entry per CDR3 protein. The data show about 420,000 distinct CDR3 sequences, with 15% to 19% seen just once and roughly 15% held by the top ten. The length of the CDR3 is 13 residues. Trimming pared 5 bases from V and 4 bases from J, leaving 11 bases between. Germline V gives CDR1 MNHNS, CDR2 SASEGT.

The TCR comes from a woman under 30 with Graves' hyperthyroidism. J is TRBJ1-2 and V is TRBV6-1; D gene uncertain. Sequencing input: blood. This CDR3 reads CASSPDNGYGYTF. The CDR3 DNA sequence: TGTGCCAGCAGTCCAGACAACGGCTATGGCTACACCTTC.